Included here is one T cell receptor (beta chain) sequence, with context. Its antigen is unidentified. This CDR3 is built from 13 residues. Between the trimmed V and J ends, which lost 10 bases and 0 bases, there was a span of 13 bases. CDR1 and CDR2 (germline): SEHNR, FQNEAQ (reference sequence). In the PCR, 60 Vbeta and 13 Jbeta primers were used. Generated by immunoSEQ multiplex PCR, the TCRdb table keeps only in-frame clones and is missing some. The sample includes around 150,000 clones, roughly four fifths seen only once; the top ten take 2% to 2.5%. The sample belongs to a study of cytomegalovirus exposure and HLA in healthy donors. General study findings and limits: TCR beta sequences reportedly predicted the HLA-A and HLA-B alleles of most subjects accurately. Researchers counted some 150 TCR beta chains as cytomegalovirus-associated. The study carried out a later analysis of TCR beta sequences. It associated about 15,000 of them with specific HLA alleles at a false discovery rate of 0.05.

The origin of this receptor is a man in his thirties or forties in good health and CMV-seronegative. The material sequenced was PBMCs. The V call is TRBV7-9, the J call TRBJ2-7, with D tentatively TRBD1 (6 bases). CDR3 amino acids: CATTDSNSYEQYF. CDR3 sequence (DNA): TGTGCCACCACGGACAGTAACTCCTACGAGCAGTACTTC.